This T cell receptor beta chain came from a study of early T cells in non-severe SARS-CoV-2 infection. There are many counts of this clonotype. The TCR library protocol attached unique molecular identifiers to the individual cDNA molecules. TCRdb reprocessed the 5' RACE reads via MiXCR and lists one record per CDR3 protein. The sample contains tens of thousands of distinct CDR3 sequences, 9.5% to 15% of which appear only once. The CDR3 contains 14 residues. With 0 bases removed from V and 6 bases from J, the gap between germline ends came to 11 bases. Per germline, CDR1 MNHEY and CDR2 SMNVEV (reference sequence).

The sample in question was whole blood, obtained at baseline. The source is an adult who was a healthcare worker with PCR-confirmed SARS-CoV-2 infection or an uninfected control (not recorded which). J is TRBJ1-2 and V is TRBV27; D is undetermined. CDR3 in DNA: TGTGCCAGCAGTTTATCCCCCGGGTACGATGGCTACACCTTC. Amino acids: CASSLSPGYDGYTF.